These 24 T cell receptor beta chains came from one sample sequenced in a study of CD8 T cells in Susac syndrome. The RNA, about 0.5 to 1 ug, was put through reverse transcription using random hexamers. TCRdb itself ran the immunoSEQ multiplex PCR reads through MiXCR, one entry per CDR3 protein. The sample holds 65,000 to 95,000 distinct CDR3 sequences; nearly 95% are singletons and the top ten take 0.85% to 1%. Source material: CD8+ T cells from PBMCs. The receptors derive from a human donor with Susac syndrome.

The chain links TRBV12-3 or TRBV12-4 to TRBJ2-1; D unclear. CDR3 size: 16 residues. Trimming pared 5 bases from V and 0 bases from J, leaving 14 bases between. CDR3: CASSPGGVHSYNEQFF. DNA of the CDR3: TGTGCCAGCAGTCCAGGTGGAGTCCACTCCTACAATGAGCAGTTCTTC.

The chain links TRBV19 to TRBJ1-2, with a tentative D call TRBD1 (6 bases). CDR1 and CDR2 (germline): LNHDA, SQIVND (reference sequence). V was trimmed by 7 bases and J by 8 bases, leaving 23 bases between them. The CDR3 is 15 amino acids. The CDR3 protein is CASTPTGLYSIGYTF. In DNA form, the CDR3 reads TGTGCCAGTACTCCGACAGGCCTCTATTCTATCGGCTACACCTTC.

V usage is TRBV3-1 and J usage is TRBJ1-3, with D unclear. V lost 0 bases and J lost 1, with 7 bases in between. The germline CDR1 and CDR2 sequences are LGHDT and YNNKEL (reference sequence). The CDR3 extends over 15 amino acids. CDR3 sequence: CASSQEGRSGNTIYF. CDR3 sequence (DNA): TGTGCCAGCAGCCAAGAAGGTCGATCTGGAAACACCATATATTTT.

The genes are TRBV7-9 and TRBJ1-2; 9 nucleotides match TRBD1. V shed 5 bases and J 5 bases; nucleotides not matched to a gene: 18. The CDR3 totals 18 residues. CDR1 is SEHNR and CDR2 is FQNEAQ in the germline V gene (reference sequence). In nucleotides, the CDR3 is TGTGCCAGCAGCACCCAACCGGGACAGGGAACTATCGCTTATGGCTACACCTTC. Its translation is CASSTQPGQGTIAYGYTF.

The chain combines TRBV12-3 or TRBV12-4 with TRBJ2-7; the match to TRBD2 covers 10 bases. V gave up 6 bases and J gave up 5 bases; unmatched junction bases: 10. This CDR3 comprises 15 residues. The CDR3 reads CASRSSGGVAHEQYF. The CDR3 DNA sequence: TGTGCCAGCAGATCGAGCGGGGGGGTGGCCCACGAGCAGTACTTC.

The chain carries TRBV7-9 and TRBJ2-1; D ambiguous. Deletions cut 6 bases from V and 3 bases from J, with 15 bases between. Germline-derived CDR1 and CDR2 are SEHNR and FQNEAQ (reference sequence). This CDR3 is 15 amino acids long. CDR3 loop: CASRPGRAGYNEQFF. DNA for the CDR3: TGTGCCAGCAGACCCGGAAGGGCCGGCTACAATGAGCAGTTCTTC.

The chain uses TRBV5-1 and TRBJ2-3; perhaps TRBD2 as D (5 bases). Deletions cut 5 bases from V and 2 bases from J, with 15 bases between. Looked up from germline, CDR1 is SGHRS and CDR2 is YFSETQ. The CDR3 covers 15 residues. The CDR3 region is CASSHDYSYTDTQYF. The CDR3 nucleotides are TGCGCCAGCAGTCATGACTATTCTTACACAGATACGCAGTATTTT.

The rearrangement uses TRBV29-1 and TRBJ2-3; 8 positions match TRBD2. The V segment lost 5 bases and the J segment 0 bases; nucleotides outside the gene matches: 4. CDR3 length equals 14 residues. Germline CDR1 reads SQVTM; CDR2 reads ANQGSEA. Here the CDR3 DNA reads TGCAGCGTTAAGGGACTAGTGAGCACAGATACGCAGTATTTT. It specifies CSVKGLVSTDTQYF.

The gene calls are TRBV3-1 and TRBJ2-1, with D possibly being TRBD1 or TRBD2 (5 bases each). CDR1 is LGHDT, CDR2 YNNKEL, per germline (reference sequence). The germline V and J ends were trimmed by 1 base and 2 bases, with 12 bases remaining between them. The CDR3 is 16 amino acids. The CDR3 is CASSQAPTAAYNEQFF. DNA for the CDR3: TGTGCCAGCAGCCAAGCCCCGACAGCGGCCTACAATGAGCAGTTCTTC.

The CDR3 loop is CSATWTSGRNPNEQFF. CDR3 in DNA: TGCAGTGCTACATGGACTAGCGGGAGAAACCCTAATGAGCAGTTCTTC. The V and J genes are TRBV20-1 and TRBJ2-1, with 13 bases matching TRBD2. V lost 4 bases and J lost 7; bases outside the gene matches: 10. This CDR3 region has 16 residues. Per germline, CDR1 DFQATT and CDR2 SNEGSKA (reference sequence).

The rearrangement joins TRBV7-9 to TRBJ2-6; maybe TRBD2 (5 bases). V lost 4 bases and J lost 0, with 7 bases in between. CDR3 size: 15 residues. CDR1 is SEHNR and CDR2 is FQNEAQ in the germline V gene (reference sequence). The CDR3 is CASSSGNSGANVLTF. The CDR3 DNA follows: TGTGCCAGCAGCTCCGGGAACTCTGGGGCCAACGTCCTGACTTTC.

This chain joins TRBV24-1 and TRBJ2-2, with TRBD1 identical over 7 bases. This CDR3 is 15 amino acids long. Germline values: CDR1 KGHDR, CDR2 SFDVKD. With V trimmed by 7 bases and J by 2 bases, 6 bases remained unmatched. CDR3 residues: CATRGDSTNTGELFF. CDR3 sequence (DNA): TGTGCCACCAGGGGGGACAGTACTAACACCGGGGAGCTGTTTTTT.

The CDR3 nucleotides are TGTGCCAGCAGCTTAAGATCAGGGGGGGCAAGCAATCAGCCCCAGCATTTT. The encoded protein is CASSLRSGGASNQPQHF. This chain uses TRBV13 with TRBJ1-5, with 7 positions matching TRBD1. V lost 2 bases to trimming and J lost 1 base; unmatched junction nucleotides: 8. The germline V gene encodes CDR1 PRHDT and CDR2 FYEKMQ (reference sequence). The CDR3 loop spans 17 amino acids.

The gene calls are TRBV6-6 and TRBJ2-7; D gene uncertain. CDR1 and CDR2 (germline): MNHNY, SVGAGI (reference sequence). Trimming removed 0 bases from V and 11 bases from J, with 17 bases in between. The CDR3 loop spans 14 amino acids. The DNA for the CDR3 is TGTGCCAGCAGTTACTCGATTCGCCACTCTCCTGAGTACTTC. Translation: CASSYSIRHSPEYF.

This rearrangement joins TRBV12-3 or TRBV12-4 to TRBJ2-1; D ambiguous. This CDR3 comprises 11 residues. V gave up 8 bases and J gave up 6 bases, with 8 bases separating them. Written as DNA, the CDR3 is TGTGCCAGCCGCCGGTCCAATGAGCAGTTCTTC. Its translation: CASRRSNEQFF.

The chain employs TRBV4-3 and TRBJ2-7, with D perhaps given as TRBD1 or TRBD2 (5 bases each). The germline V and J ends were trimmed by 0 bases and 6 bases, with 15 bases remaining between them. The CDR3 sequence is 15 residues long. CDR1 is LGHNA, CDR2 YSLEER, per germline. The CDR3 here is CASSQEVEGFGEQYF. CDR3 sequence (DNA): TGCGCCAGCAGCCAAGAGGTTGAGGGGTTTGGCGAGCAGTACTTC.

CDR3 DNA: TGTGCCAGCAGCCAGCGGGACTCCCAAGAGACCCAGTACTTC. Amino acid sequence: CASSQRDSQETQYF. The genes are TRBV4-2 and TRBJ2-5; a possible D gene is TRBD2 (6 bases). The germline CDR1 and CDR2 sequences are LGHNA and YNFKEQ. This CDR3 contains 14 residues. The V end lost 3 bases, the J end lost 1 base, and 9 bases lay between the germline ends.

The V and J genes are TRBV15 and TRBJ2-2; 9 bases are a match to TRBD2. J lost 3 bases, V lost 5 bases, and 10 bases had no gene match. This CDR3 has 17 residues. Germline V gene sequence: CDR1 LNHNV, CDR2 YYDKDF (reference sequence). CDR3: CATSPRGTSGHTGELFF. The CDR3 region has the DNA TGTGCCACCAGCCCTCGAGGAACTAGCGGGCACACCGGGGAGCTGTTTTTT.

The chain recombines TRBV12-3 or TRBV12-4 with TRBJ2-1, with 8 bases fitting TRBD1. The V segment lost 6 bases and the J segment 7 bases; nucleotides outside the gene matches: 11. The CDR3 contains 15 residues. CDR3 sequence: CASRPEGQGGNEQFF. The CDR3 DNA follows: TGTGCCAGCAGACCTGAAGGACAGGGAGGTAATGAGCAGTTCTTC.

The gene calls are TRBV27 and TRBJ2-7; D is ambiguous. V lost 2 bases, J lost 3 bases, and 11 bases lay in between. Germline-derived CDR1 and CDR2 are MNHEY and SMNVEV (reference sequence). CDR3 length equals 14 residues. The CDR3 here is CASSLGENLYEQYF. The DNA for the CDR3 is TGTGCCAGCAGTTTAGGGGAAAACCTCTACGAGCAGTACTTC.

This chain links TRBV6-2 or TRBV6-3 with TRBJ2-3; possible D gene TRBD2, 6 bases. Germline V CDR1 and CDR2: MNHEY, SVGEGT. The CDR3 consists of 15 residues. The V and J ends lost 4 bases and 6 bases respectively, with 17 bases between them. The CDR3 coding sequence is TGTGCCAGCAGTTCCCTTCGTAGCGGAGGGGATACGCAGTATTTT. This codes for CASSSLRSGGDTQYF.

V is TRBV30 and J is TRBJ2-7; TRBD1 aligns across 7 bases. The junction had 4 bases not matched to a gene; V was cut back by 1 base and J by 1 base. CDR1 and CDR2 (germline): GTSNPN, SVGIG (reference sequence). The CDR3 runs 14 residues. The CDR3 loop reads CAWSGETGSYEQYF. CDR3 coding DNA: TGTGCCTGGAGTGGGGAGACAGGGTCCTACGAGCAGTACTTC. Looking up the rest from reference TRBV30 and TRBJ2-7 gives the full variable domain: SQTIHQWPATLVQPVGSPLSLECTVEGTSNPNLYWYRQAAGRGLQLLFYSVGIGQISSEVPQNLSASRPQDRQFILSSKKLLLSDSGFYLCAWSGETGSYEQYFGPGTRLTVT.

This clonotype appeared a single time. The chain uses TRBV15 and TRBJ2-1; possibly TRBD1 or TRBD2 for D (5 bases each). The CDR3 extends over 13 amino acids. V dropped 5 bases and J dropped 3 bases, with 8 bases sitting between them. CDR1 is LNHNV and CDR2 is YYDKDF in the germline V gene (reference sequence). The CDR3 coding sequence is TGTGCCACCAGCGAGGGGATCTACAATGAGCAGTTCTTC. Its protein is CATSEGIYNEQFF.

J is TRBJ2-7 and V is TRBV27; D is unresolved. The CDR3 runs 10 residues. Germline V gives CDR1 MNHEY, CDR2 SMNVEV (reference sequence). The V and J ends lost 6 bases and 6 bases respectively, with 6 bases between them. CDR3 nucleotides: TGTGCCAGCAGGGGGTCCGAGCAGTACTTC. Its protein is CASRGSEQYF.